This T cell receptor (beta chain) was observed in a study of molecular identifiers for immune sequencing clone quantification. TCRdb itself ran the PCR reads through MiXCR, one entry per CDR3 protein. The sample lists roughly 320,000 distinct CDR3 sequences, over 20% occurring once. Losses at the gene ends were 2 bases for V and 0 bases for J; bases not matched to a gene: 3. This CDR3 spans 14 amino acids. CDR1 is DFQATT, CDR2 SNEGSKA, per germline (reference sequence). This clonotype was sampled from a human donor in good health. Some libraries in this study had Jurkat cell RNA spiked in. V gene TRBV20-1 combines with J gene TRBJ2-7; 8 bases align to TRBD1. The specimen sequenced was naive CD8+ T cells from blood, with Jurkat cell RNA spiked in. Indicated subset: FACS-sorted CD8+CD4-CCR7+CD45RA+ naive T cells. The CDR3 DNA follows: TGCAGTGCTAGACAGGACAGGGACTCCTACGAGCAGTACTTC. This gives the protein CSARQDRDSYEQYF.